Each of the 17 T cell receptor beta chains below was sequenced from the same sample in a study of T-cell memory formation after mild COVID-19 listed by TCRdb under 2021. Libraries were prepared through 5' RACE. These reads were obtained on an Illumina NovaSeq 6000. The public reads were reanalyzed by TCRdb: fastp trimming at Q25, MiXCR alignment, in-frame beta chains only. When rows share a CDR3 protein, they turn into one entry using the most common DNA and genes. This sample comprises 450,000 to 700,000 distinct CDR3 sequences, 18% of them detected only once. More than 10% of the sample is taken by the ten largest. Sequencing used PBMCs or a T cell subset sorted from them (not recorded which). The receptors derive from an adult woman who had mild COVID-19 (a few samples of this study predate the infection). The sample titles of this study are shuffled in the database, so cell type and time point are left out; the donor was told from shared clones.

This clonotype showed up just a few times. The chain is built from TRBV6-5 and TRBJ1-2; the D is unclear. V lost 4 bases and J 4 bases, leaving 7 bases between the germline ends. This CDR3 region has 12 residues. CDR1 MNHEY and CDR2 SVGAGI come from the germline V gene. CDR3 DNA sequence: TGTGCCAGCAGTTCTAACCCCTATGGCTACACCTTC. Translated: CASSSNPYGYTF.

This chain connects TRBV10-3 to TRBJ1-5; D perhaps matches TRBD1 (6 bases). This CDR3 has 15 amino acids. CDR1 is ENHRY and CDR2 is SYGVKD in the germline V gene. Deletions cut 8 bases from V and 2 bases from J, with 16 bases between. The CDR3 region has the DNA TGTGCCATCGGCAAGACCGGGGGCGGCAATCAGCCCCAGCATTTT. It yields the protein CAIGKTGGGNQPQHF.

This clonotype has a handful of counts. CDR3 bases: TGTGCCAGCAGCTTACCGATAGGAGGGACGAACATTCAGTACTTC. Its protein is CASSLPIGGTNIQYF. The chain uses TRBV7-9 and TRBJ2-4; a possible D gene is TRBD2 (6 bases). The germline CDR1 and CDR2 sequences are SEHNR and FQNEAQ (reference sequence). V was clipped by 2 bases and J by 7 bases, with 15 bases between them. This CDR3 contains 15 residues.

The chain joins TRBV5-1 to TRBJ2-7; 7 bases are a match to TRBD1. Germline-derived CDR1 and CDR2 are SGHRS and YFSETQ. The CDR3 has 17 residues. The ends lost 7 bases at V and 2 bases at J; junction bases unmatched: 18. The CDR3 loop reads CASSLDTDRDQTYEQYF. DNA of the CDR3: TGCGCCAGCTCACTCGATACAGACAGGGATCAGACCTACGAGCAGTACTTC.

This rearrangement joins TRBV10-3 to TRBJ1-2, with no clear D. V shed 10 bases and J shed 5 bases, with 23 bases lying between them. The CDR3 extends over 15 amino acids. Germline V lookup: CDR1 ENHRY, CDR2 SYGVKD. This CDR3 reads CATQLQVPNPYGYTF. The CDR3 nucleotides are TGTGCCACACAATTGCAGGTCCCTAATCCTTATGGCTACACCTTC.

The rearrangement uses TRBV11-3 and TRBJ2-5, with D possibly TRBD1 on 6 matching bases. The V and J ends lost 4 bases and 4 bases respectively, with 13 bases between them. Germline lookup yields CDR1 SGHNT and CDR2 YENEEA. This CDR3 region has 14 residues. The CDR3 nucleotides are TGTGCCAGCAGCTGGGGGCAGGGCCGAGAGACCCAGTACTTC. This codes for CASSWGQGRETQYF.

CDR3 residues: CASSFHDRTYEQYF. The DNA for the CDR3 is TGTGCCAGCAGTTTCCACGACAGGACCTACGAGCAGTACTTC. The V and J genes are TRBV12-3 or TRBV12-4 and TRBJ2-7; the D gene is possibly TRBD1 (6 bases). This CDR3 spans 14 amino acids. V was cut by 3 bases and J by 2 bases, with 11 bases left in between.

This clonotype was observed many times. The gene calls are TRBV20-1 and TRBJ2-4, with 7 bases identical to TRBD2. This CDR3 contains 16 residues. The V and J ends lost 0 bases and 2 bases, in that order; junction bases with no gene match: 7. From germline, CDR1 is DFQATT and CDR2 SNEGSKA (reference sequence). CDR3 protein: CSARDGRGWTKNIQYF. CDR3 nucleotides: TGCAGTGCTAGAGATGGGCGGGGGTGGACCAAAAACATTCAGTACTTC.

The table lists this clonotype with many counts. The rearrangement links TRBV12-3 or TRBV12-4 to TRBJ2-1; 9 nucleotides match TRBD2. V lost 6 bases, J lost 4 bases, and 7 bases stayed unmatched. This CDR3 spans 15 amino acids. The CDR3 sequence: CASSPGTSSYNEQFF. CDR3 DNA: TGTGCCAGCAGCCCCGGGACTAGCAGTTACAATGAGCAGTTCTTC.

The chain carries TRBV7-2 and TRBJ2-1; 7 bases are a match to TRBD2. Trimming cost V 5 bases and J 4 bases; bases outside gene matches: 8. The germline gives CDR1 SGHTA, CDR2 FQGNSA. This CDR3 contains 15 residues. The CDR3 loop is CASSLFEGGYNEQFF. CDR3 coding DNA: TGTGCCAGCAGCCTCTTCGAGGGAGGGTACAATGAGCAGTTCTTC.

This clonotype has at least ten counts. Here the CDR3 DNA reads TGTGCCATCACCGGGACAGGGGGAGGCTACACCTTC. It specifies CAITGTGGGYTF. J is TRBJ1-2 and V is TRBV10-3, with 11 bases aligning to TRBD1. The CDR3 extends over 12 amino acids. V dropped 7 bases and J dropped 8; count of bases not matched to a gene: 3. Germline CDR1 ENHRY, CDR2 SYGVKD.

The V and J genes are TRBV20-1 and TRBJ2-1, with 9 bases lining up with TRBD2. Germline-derived CDR1 and CDR2 are DFQATT and SNEGSKA (reference sequence). V lost 3 bases to trimming and J lost 6 bases; unmatched junction nucleotides: 3. The CDR3 runs to 13 residues. CDR3 coding DNA: TGCAGTGCTAGGGCGGGGGGGCCCAATGAGCAGTTCTTC. Amino acids: CSARAGGPNEQFF.

This chain links TRBV6-5 with TRBJ2-5, with TRBD1 identical over 9 bases. Losses at the gene ends were 5 bases for V and 5 bases for J; bases not matched to a gene: 18. The germline CDR1 and CDR2 sequences are MNHEY and SVGAGI. This CDR3 has 18 residues. CDR3 sequence: CASSRGPGTGNEWETQYF. CDR3 DNA sequence: TGTGCCAGCAGTCGTGGACCCGGGACAGGGAATGAGTGGGAGACCCAGTACTTC.

This clonotype was counted at least ten times. The chain has TRBV5-1 and TRBJ2-7; 7 nucleotides line up with TRBD2. The length of the CDR3 is 13 residues. Germline loops: CDR1 SGHRS, CDR2 YFSETQ. The V segment lost 0 bases and the J segment 5 bases; nucleotides outside the gene matches: 2. The CDR3 DNA reads TGCGCCAGCAGCTTGGGGACTAGGAACGAGCAGTACTTC. It codes for CASSLGTRNEQYF.

The chain uses TRBV5-1 and TRBJ2-2; D is perhaps TRBD1 or TRBD2 (5 bases each). V was trimmed by 6 bases and J by 11 bases, leaving 20 bases between them. The CDR3 loop spans 14 amino acids. Germline V gives CDR1 SGHRS, CDR2 YFSETQ. CDR3 sequence (DNA): TGCGCCAGCACCATTGTACAGGCACCGGGAGAGCTGTTTTTT. Translation: CASTIVQAPGELFF.

This clonotype has just a few counts. A junction boundary mismatches the germline segment, possibly from a read error. The CDR3 here is CASSQTGGTGELFF. DNA of the CDR3: TGCGCCAGTAGCCAAACAGGAGGCACCGGGGAGCTGTTTTTT. V usage is TRBV4-3 and J usage is TRBJ2-2; the D call may be TRBD1 or TRBD2 (5 bases each). The CDR3 extends over 14 amino acids. Per germline, CDR1 LGHNA and CDR2 YSLEER.

This sequence joins TRBV10-3 and TRBJ2-1; 10 nucleotides match TRBD2. Trimming took 0 bases from V and 5 from J; bases not matched to a gene: 10. CDR1 is ENHRY, CDR2 SYGVKD, per germline. This CDR3 has 18 residues. CDR3 bases: TGTGCCATCAGTGAGTCGTCAAGCGGTCTAGCGGGGGACAATGAGCAGTTCTTC. The encoded protein is CAISESSSGLAGDNEQFF.